These 5 T cell receptor beta chains share one sample of origin, sequenced in a study of graft-versus-host responses after intestinal transplantation. The data were produced by immunoSEQ multiplex PCR, yet TCRdb's version contains in-frame clones alone and is incomplete. The repertoire consists of tens of thousands of clones, with approximately 88% occurring once and the leading ten covering approximately 0.34%. These receptors have no identified antigens. The material sequenced was unstimulated CD4+ T cells sorted from spleen or lymph node cells, taken before intestinal transplant. The receptors originated from a human donor who received an intestinal transplant.

V gene TRBV7-3 combines with J gene TRBJ1-1; tentatively, D is TRBD1 (6 bases). The V gene lost 6 bases and the J gene lost 4 bases, with 15 bases spanning the gap. CDR1 and CDR2 (germline): SGHTA, FQGTGA. CDR3 length: 14 residues. The CDR3 DNA follows: TGTGCCAGCAGTCCCGACAGGATAGGCACTGAAGCTTTCTTT. Protein sequence: CASSPDRIGTEAFF.

The rearrangement links TRBV4-2 to TRBJ2-5; TRBD2 aligns across 7 bases. The germline gives CDR1 LGHNA, CDR2 YNFKEQ. With 0 bases clipped from V and 5 bases from J, the junction kept 3 bases outside the gene matches. This CDR3 has 14 amino acids. CDR3 in DNA: TGTGCCAGCAGCCAAGATAGGGAGGGGGAGACCCAGTACTTC. Translating gives CASSQDREGETQYF.

The chain uses TRBV9 and TRBJ2-7, with D unclear. The CDR3 length is 13 residues. Trimming left V 4 bases short and J 4 bases short, with 12 bases between. Germline CDR1 SGDLS, CDR2 YYNGEE. CDR3 DNA: TGTGCCAGCAGCCTAGGGTCGGAGTACGAGCAGTACTTC. It encodes CASSLGSEYEQYF.

This chain connects TRBV5-1 to TRBJ1-4; TRBD1 matches 9 bases. Germline V gives CDR1 SGHRS, CDR2 YFSETQ. The CDR3 is 17 amino acids. V lost 2 bases to trimming and J lost 7 bases; unmatched junction nucleotides: 12. CDR3 sequence reads: CASSFRITGGEGEKLFF. The CDR3 DNA reads as TGCGCCAGCAGCTTCCGAATTACAGGGGGCGAGGGTGAAAAACTGTTTTTT.

This chain links TRBV28 with TRBJ2-5; tentative D call: TRBD2 (7 bases). V was cut by 3 bases and J by 3 bases, with 17 bases left in between. This CDR3 comprises 16 residues. Germline V CDR1 and CDR2: MDHEN, SYDVKM. The CDR3 DNA sequence: TGTGCCAGCAGTTTTTTCGGGGGGCGCGGGGAAGAGACCCAGTACTTC. Translated: CASSFFGGRGEETQYF.